This TCR beta chain appears in the sequencing data of a study of blood T cell repertoires in COVID-19. At the level of the study: COVID-19 samples, acute and convalescent, were from the United States, Italy and Spain. T cells, B-cell-depleted T cells, or PBMCs provided the cDNA or gDNA that served as material.

As originally analysed: Estimated nucleated cell counts came from reference gene primer amplification. This table comes from immunoSEQ multiplex PCR, and its TCRdb copy is limited to in-frame clones, with some not included. V and J calls and clone size are as listed in that table; D and trimming were resolved from the DNA. The data contain 50,000 to 65,000 clones, around four fifths of them seen just once; the ten biggest clones take up around 6.3%. The CDR3 is made up of 14 amino acids. Germline V CDR1 and CDR2: SGHNT, YENEEA. The trim removed 5 bases at V and 3 bases at J, leaving 2 bases unmatched.

This sequence was found in a human donor in a cohort sampled during active COVID-19. The genes are TRBV11-3 and TRBJ2-1; TRBD2 matches 9 bases. The material sequenced was peripheral blood. For the CDR3, the DNA is TGTGCCAGCAGCCATAGCGGGGGCTACAATGAGCAGTTCTTC. Translation: CASSHSGGYNEQFF. The full variable domain, its missing parts supplied by reference TRBV11-3 and TRBJ2-1, is EAGVVQSPRYKIIEKKQPVAFWCNPISGHNTLYWYLQNLGQGPELLIRYENEEAVDDSQLPKDRFSAERLKGVDSTLKIQPAELGDSAVYLCASSHSGGYNEQFFGPGTRLTVL.